This TCR beta chain was sequenced for a study of blood T cell repertoires in COVID-19. At the level of the study: Acute and convalescent COVID-19 specimens originated in the United States, Italy and Spain.

The protocol was immunoSEQ multiplex PCR, while the TCRdb copy is restricted to in-frame clones and leaves out a portion. The sample lists more than 100,000 clones; 75% to 90% were seen once. Germline CDR1 GTSNPN, CDR2 SVGIG (reference sequence). The CDR3 runs 13 residues. V was shortened by 3 bases and J by 5 bases, with 8 bases between the two germline ends. Specimen: peripheral blood. The chain links TRBV30 to TRBJ1-6; TRBD1 is a possible D gene (5 bases). The clonotype was recovered from a man in his forties or fifties with active COVID-19. CDR3 sequence reads: CAWRQDDNSPLHF. Written as DNA, the CDR3 is TGTGCCTGGAGACAGGACGATAATTCACCCCTCCACTTT.